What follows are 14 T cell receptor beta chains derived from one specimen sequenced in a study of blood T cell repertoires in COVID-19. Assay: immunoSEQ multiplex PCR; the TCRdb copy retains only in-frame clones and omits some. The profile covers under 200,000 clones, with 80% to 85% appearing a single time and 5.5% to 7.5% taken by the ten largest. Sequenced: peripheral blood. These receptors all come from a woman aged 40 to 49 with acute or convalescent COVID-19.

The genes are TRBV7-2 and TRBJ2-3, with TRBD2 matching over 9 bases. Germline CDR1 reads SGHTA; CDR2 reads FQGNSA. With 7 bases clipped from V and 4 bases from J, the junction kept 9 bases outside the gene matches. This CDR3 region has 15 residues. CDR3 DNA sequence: TGTGCCAGCATCTCCTATAGCGGGAGTTCAGATACGCAGTATTTT. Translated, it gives CASISYSGSSDTQYF.

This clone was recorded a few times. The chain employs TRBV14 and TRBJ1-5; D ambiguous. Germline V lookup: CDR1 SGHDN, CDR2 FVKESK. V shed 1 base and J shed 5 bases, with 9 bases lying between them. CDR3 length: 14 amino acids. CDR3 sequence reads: CASSQGGIHQPQHF. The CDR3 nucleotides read TGTGCCAGCAGCCAAGGAGGGATCCATCAGCCCCAGCATTTT.

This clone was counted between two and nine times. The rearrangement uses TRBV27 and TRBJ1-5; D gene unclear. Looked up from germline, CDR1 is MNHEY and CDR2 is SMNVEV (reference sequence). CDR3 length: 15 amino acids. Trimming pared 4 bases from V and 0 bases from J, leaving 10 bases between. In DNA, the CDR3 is TGTGCCAGCAGTTCCATGGGCCTTAGCAATCAGCCCCAGCATTTT. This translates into CASSSMGLSNQPQHF.

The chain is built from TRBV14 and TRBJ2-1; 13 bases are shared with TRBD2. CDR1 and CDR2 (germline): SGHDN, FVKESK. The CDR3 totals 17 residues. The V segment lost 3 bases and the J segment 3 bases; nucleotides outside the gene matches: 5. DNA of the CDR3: TGTGCCAGCAGCCACCCACTAGCGGGAGGGTTCTACAATGAGCAGTTCTTC. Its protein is CASSHPLAGGFYNEQFF.

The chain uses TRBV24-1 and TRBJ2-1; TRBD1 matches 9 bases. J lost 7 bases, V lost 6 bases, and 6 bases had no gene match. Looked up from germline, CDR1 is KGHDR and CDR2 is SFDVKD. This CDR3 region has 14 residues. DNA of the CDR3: TGTGCCACCAGTTCTACAGGGGGCGGGAATGAGCAGTTCTTC. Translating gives CATSSTGGGNEQFF.

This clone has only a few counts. Here the CDR3 reads CASSSPGQGAFEQYF. DNA of the CDR3: TGTGCCAGCAGCTCGCCGGGACAGGGGGCCTTCGAGCAGTACTTC. This chain uses TRBV13 with TRBJ2-7, with 12 positions matching TRBD1. The CDR3 extends over 15 amino acids. Germline V lookup: CDR1 PRHDT, CDR2 FYEKMQ (reference sequence). V was clipped by 4 bases and J by 6 bases; unmatched bases: 7.

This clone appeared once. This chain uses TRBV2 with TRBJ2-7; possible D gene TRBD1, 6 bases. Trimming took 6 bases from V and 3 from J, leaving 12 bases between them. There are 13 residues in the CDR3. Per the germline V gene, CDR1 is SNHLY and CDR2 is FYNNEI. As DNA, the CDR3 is TGTGCCAGCAGGGGGGACACTAGCTACGAGCAGTACTTC. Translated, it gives CASRGDTSYEQYF.

The CDR3 here is CASSDRTMYEQYF. The CDR3 DNA sequence: TGTGCCAGCAGTGACAGGACGATGTACGAGCAGTACTTC. This chain uses TRBV28 with TRBJ2-7; weak D call: TRBD1 (6 bases). Germline V gene data show CDR1 as MDHEN and CDR2 as SYDVKM. CDR3 size: 13 residues. Trimming removed 5 bases at V and 4 bases at J, with 12 bases between.

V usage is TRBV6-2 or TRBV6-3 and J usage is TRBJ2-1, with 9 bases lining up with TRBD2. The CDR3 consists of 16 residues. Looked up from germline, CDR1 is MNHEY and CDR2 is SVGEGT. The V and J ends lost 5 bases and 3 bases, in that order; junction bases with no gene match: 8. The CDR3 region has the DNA TGTGCCAGCAGTCGTCAGACTAGCGGACTCTACAATGAGCAGTTCTTC. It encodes CASSRQTSGLYNEQFF.

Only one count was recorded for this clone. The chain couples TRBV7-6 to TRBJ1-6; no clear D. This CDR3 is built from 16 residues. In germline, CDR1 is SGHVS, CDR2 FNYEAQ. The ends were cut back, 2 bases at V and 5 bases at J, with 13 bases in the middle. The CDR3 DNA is TGTGCCAGCAGCTTATTCCGTCCGGGAAATAATTCACCCCTCCACTTT. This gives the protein CASSLFRPGNNSPLHF.

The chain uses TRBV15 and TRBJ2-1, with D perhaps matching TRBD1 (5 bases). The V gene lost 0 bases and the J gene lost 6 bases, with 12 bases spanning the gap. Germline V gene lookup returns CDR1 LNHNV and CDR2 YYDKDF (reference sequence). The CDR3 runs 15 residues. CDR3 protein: CATSREGLGVNEQFF. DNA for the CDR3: TGTGCCACCAGCAGAGAGGGTTTAGGGGTCAATGAGCAGTTCTTC.

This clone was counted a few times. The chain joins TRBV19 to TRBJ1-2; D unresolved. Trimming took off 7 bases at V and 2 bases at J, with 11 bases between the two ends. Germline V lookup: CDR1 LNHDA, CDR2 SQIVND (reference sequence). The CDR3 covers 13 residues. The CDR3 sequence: CASKWPQNYGYTF. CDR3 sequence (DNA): TGTGCCAGTAAGTGGCCTCAGAACTATGGCTACACCTTC. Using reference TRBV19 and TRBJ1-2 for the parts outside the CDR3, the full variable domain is DGGITQSPKYLFRKEGQNVTLSCEQNLNHDAMYWYRQDPGQGLRLIYYSQIVNDFQKGDIAEGYSVSREKKESFPLTVTSAQKNPTAFYLCASKWPQNYGYTFGSGTRLTVV.

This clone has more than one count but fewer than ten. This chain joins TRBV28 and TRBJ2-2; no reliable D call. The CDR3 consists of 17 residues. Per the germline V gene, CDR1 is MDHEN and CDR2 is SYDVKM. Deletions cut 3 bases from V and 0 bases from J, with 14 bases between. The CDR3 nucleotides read TGTGCCAGCAGTTTGAGTCCGAGACTGTCGAACACCGGGGAGCTGTTTTTT. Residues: CASSLSPRLSNTGELFF.

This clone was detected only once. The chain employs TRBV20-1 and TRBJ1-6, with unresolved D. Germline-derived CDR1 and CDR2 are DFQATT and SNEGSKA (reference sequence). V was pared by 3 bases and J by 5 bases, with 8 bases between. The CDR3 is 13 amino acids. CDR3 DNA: TGCAGTGCTAGTTACAGAGATAATTCACCCCTCCACTTT. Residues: CSASYRDNSPLHF.